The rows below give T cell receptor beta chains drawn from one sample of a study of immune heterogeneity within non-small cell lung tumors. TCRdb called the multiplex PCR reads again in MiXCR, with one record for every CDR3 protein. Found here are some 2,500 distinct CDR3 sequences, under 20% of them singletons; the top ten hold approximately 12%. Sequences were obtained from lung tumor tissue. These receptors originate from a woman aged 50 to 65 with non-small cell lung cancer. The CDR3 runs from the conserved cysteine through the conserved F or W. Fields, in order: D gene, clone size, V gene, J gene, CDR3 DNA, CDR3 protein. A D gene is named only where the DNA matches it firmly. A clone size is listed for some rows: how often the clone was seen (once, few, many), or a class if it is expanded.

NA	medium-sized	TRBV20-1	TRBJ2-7	TGCAGTGCTAGAGGGATTGACAAGCAGTACTTC	CSARGIDKQYF
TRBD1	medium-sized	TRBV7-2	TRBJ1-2	TGTGCCAGCAGCTCCAGGACAGGCCGATATGGCTACACCTTC	CASSSRTGRYGYTF
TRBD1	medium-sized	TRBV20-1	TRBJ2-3	TGCAGTGCAGGACAGGGATTCACAGATACGCAGTATTTT	CSAGQGFTDTQYF
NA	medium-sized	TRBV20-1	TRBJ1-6	TGCAGTGCTATGATGGGTAATTCACCCCTCCACTTT	CSAMMGNSPLHF
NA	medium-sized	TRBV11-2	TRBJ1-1	TGTGCCAGCAGCGGGGAGGTAGGGACTGAAGCTTTCTTT	CASSGEVGTEAFF
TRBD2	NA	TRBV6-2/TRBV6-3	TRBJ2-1	TGTGCCAGCAGAAGACCGGGAGGGCCCTACAATGAGCAGTTCTTC	CASRRPGGPYNEQFF
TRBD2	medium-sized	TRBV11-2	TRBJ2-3	TGTGCCAGCAGCTTAGAGGGAGCGGGGGCAGATACGCAGTATTTT	CASSLEGAGADTQYF
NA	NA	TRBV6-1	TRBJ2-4	TGTGCCAGCAGGGGACCACAGAGAGGGTCGGCCAAAAACATTCAGTACTTC	CASRGPQRGSAKNIQYF
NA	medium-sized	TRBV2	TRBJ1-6	TGTGCCAGCAGTGGGGGGTGGGGTTCACCCCTCCACTTT	CASSGGWGSPLHF
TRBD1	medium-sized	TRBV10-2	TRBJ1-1	TGCGCCAGCAGTGATCTGACAGGGGGCACAACCCAGAACACTGAAGCTTTCTTT	CASSDLTGGTTQNTEAFF
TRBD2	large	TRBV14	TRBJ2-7	TGTGCCACGGGACTAGCGGGGACCTACGAGCAGTACTTC	CATGLAGTYEQYF
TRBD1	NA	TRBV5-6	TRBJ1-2	TGTGCCAGCAGCAAGGGACAGGGGGATGGCTACACCTTC	CASSKGQGDGYTF
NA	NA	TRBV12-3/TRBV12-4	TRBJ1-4	TGTGCCAGCAGTACGGTTCAGAATAATGAAAAACTGTTTTTT	CASSTVQNNEKLFF
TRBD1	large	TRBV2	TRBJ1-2	TGTGCCAGCAGACCAGGGGGCGTCTATGGCTACACCTTC	CASRPGGVYGYTF
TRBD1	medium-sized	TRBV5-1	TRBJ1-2	TGCGCCAGCAGCCCCGGGACAGCTAGTTACTATGGCTACACCTTC	CASSPGTASYYGYTF
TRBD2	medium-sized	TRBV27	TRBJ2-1	TGTGCCAGCAGTCCGGGGGAGGGATGGCTTTCCTACAATGAGCAGTTCTTC	CASSPGEGWLSYNEQFF
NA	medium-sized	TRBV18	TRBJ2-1	TGTGCCAGCTCACGGTTCGACAATGAGCAGTTCTTC	CASSRFDNEQFF
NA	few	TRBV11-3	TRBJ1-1	TGTGCCAGCAGCCAACCGCCCAACACTGAAGCTTTCTTT	CASSQPPNTEAFF
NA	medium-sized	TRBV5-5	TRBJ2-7	TGTGCCAGCACCCTCACGTGGGACTACGAGCAGTACTTC	CASTLTWDYEQYF
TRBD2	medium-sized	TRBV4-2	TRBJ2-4	TGTGCCAGCAGTTCTACTAGCGGTAAAAACATTCAGTACTTC	CASSSTSGKNIQYF
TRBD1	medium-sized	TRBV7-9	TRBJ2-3	TGTGCCAGCAGCCACCTACCTGGGACAGAGACTAGCACAGATACGCAGTATTTT	CASSHLPGTETSTDTQYF
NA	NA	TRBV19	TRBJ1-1	TGTGCCAGTAGTATAGGTGGGGGAATGAACACTGAAGCTTTCTTT	CASSIGGGMNTEAFF
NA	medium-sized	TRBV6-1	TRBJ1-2	TGTGCCAGCAGTGAAGGGCAGATGAGGGCCTTCAACTATGGCTACACCTTC	CASSEGQMRAFNYGYTF
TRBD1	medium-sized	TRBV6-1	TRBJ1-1	TGTGCCAGCACTCCGGACAGGGCGAACACTGAAGCTTTCTTT	CASTPDRANTEAFF
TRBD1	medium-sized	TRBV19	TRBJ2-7	TGTGCCAGTAGTATAGCCCAGGACAGGGCCCACGAGCAGTACTTC	CASSIAQDRAHEQYF
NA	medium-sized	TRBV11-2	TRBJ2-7	TGTGCCAGCAGCCCTAGGCTGGGGGCTTCCTACGAGCAGTACTTC	CASSPRLGASYEQYF
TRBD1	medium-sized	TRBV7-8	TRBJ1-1	TGTGCCAGCAGCTTTTTCCGGACAGGGTCAGCTTTCTTT	CASSFFRTGSAFF
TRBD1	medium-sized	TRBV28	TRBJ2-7	TGTGCCAGCAGTCCCCAACCCAAGACAGGGTTCCACGAGCAGTACTTC	CASSPQPKTGFHEQYF
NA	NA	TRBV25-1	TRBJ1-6	TGTGCCAGCAGTCCCTCCCGCTTAGGGTCACCCCTCCACTTT	CASSPSRLGSPLHF
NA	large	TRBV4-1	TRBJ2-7	TGCGCCAGCAGCCAAGTTCTGTTCTACGAGCAGTACTTC	CASSQVLFYEQYF
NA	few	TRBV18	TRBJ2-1	TGTGCCAGCTCACCACAAAAGAAGTCTTCTCACAATGAGCAGTTCTTC	CASSPQKKSSHNEQFF
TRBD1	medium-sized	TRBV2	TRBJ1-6	TGTGCCAGCAGTGTATGGACAGGGAACTCACCCCTCCACTTT	CASSVWTGNSPLHF
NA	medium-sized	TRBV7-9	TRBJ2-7	TGTGCCAGCAGCTTCACAACCGGGACAAACTACGAGCAGTACTTC	CASSFTTGTNYEQYF
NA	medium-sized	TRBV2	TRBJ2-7	TGTGCCAGCAGTGGAAGGGGGACTCCAACTTTAGAGGAGCAGTACTTC	CASSGRGTPTLEEQYF
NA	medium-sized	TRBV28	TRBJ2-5	TGTGCCAGCACGCAGGGGAGTGGGGAAGAGACCCAGTACTTC	CASTQGSGEETQYF
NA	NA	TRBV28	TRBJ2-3	TGTGCCAGCATCCTTCGGGACCCTCCCCAGTATTTT	CASILRDPPQYF
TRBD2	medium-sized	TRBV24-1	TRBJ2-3	TGTGCCACCAGTACCGCGGGGGGCAGGGATACGCAGTATTTT	CATSTAGGRDTQYF
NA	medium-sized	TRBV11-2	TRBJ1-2	TGTGCCAGCAGCTTGCATGCGGTATCAAATGGCTACACCTTC	CASSLHAVSNGYTF
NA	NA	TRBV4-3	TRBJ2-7	TGCGCCAGCAGCCAAGATGTCGTTGGCAGCTCCTACGAGCAGTACTTC	CASSQDVVGSSYEQYF
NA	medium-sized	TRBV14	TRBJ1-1	TGTGCCAGCAGCCAAAGGTTCGGCACTGAAGCTTTCTTT	CASSQRFGTEAFF